This T cell receptor (beta chain) stems from a study of blood T cell repertoires in COVID-19. As regards this clone: The junction and the germline gene differ at one end; a read error may be behind it.

Participants were aged roughly 18 to 90 years, lived in roughly 23 US areas, and enrolled virtually. Repertoires were generated with immunoSEQ multiplex PCR, while TCRdb's copy carries only in-frame clones and drops some. Of just over 300,000 clones listed, approximately 83% are singletons. There are 16 residues in the CDR3. From germline, CDR1 is LNHNV and CDR2 YYDKDF (reference sequence). The TCR sequence derives from a man aged 25-45 years who had recovered from COVID-19. V gene TRBV15 combines with J gene TRBJ2-6, with 8 bases aligning to TRBD1. The sample consisted of PBMCs or T cells enriched from blood (not recorded which). DNA of the CDR3: TGTGCCACCAGCGGAGAACAGGGGGCTGGGGCCAACGTCCTGACTTTC. It is translated as CATSGEQGAGANVLTF.